This T cell receptor (beta chain) stems from a study of patients and donors after allogeneic stem cell transplantation. The CDR3 runs 13 residues. Germline CDR1 is DFQATT and CDR2 is SNEGSKA (reference sequence). The V and J ends lost 6 bases and 2 bases respectively, with 11 bases between them. TCRdb reprocessed the RT-PCR reads with MiXCR, giving one entry per CDR3 protein. The sample includes about 110,000 distinct CDR3 sequences, around 35% of them seen just once. This TCR was recovered from a human donor who was either an allogeneic HSCT recipient or a stem cell or donor lymphocyte infusion donor (not recorded which). It is not recorded whose cells these are; they may come from a transplant donor. Sequenced: blood, either unsorted or a sorted T cell fraction (not recorded which). The chain carries TRBV20-1 and TRBJ1-3, with no clear D. In DNA, the CDR3 is TGCAGTGCCCAGACGGTGGCTGGAAACACCATATATTTT. Translating it yields CSAQTVAGNTIYF.